This paragraph reports one T cell receptor (beta chain). What it recognizes is unknown. This specimen comes from a study of cytomegalovirus exposure and HLA in healthy donors. Overall study findings and caveats: A later analysis linked a missense variant in DCLRE1C to the trimming of TCR beta V and J genes.

V lost 5 bases and J 8 bases, leaving 9 bases between the germline ends. This CDR3 is built from 12 residues. CDR1 and CDR2 from the germline V gene are SEHNR and FQNEAQ (reference sequence). The primer mix had 60 Vbeta and 13 Jbeta primers. Method: immunoSEQ multiplex PCR; TCRdb's copy keeps in-frame clones and lacks some. The sample yields under 130,000 clones, 70% to 80% seen once. Sequenced material: PBMCs. This chain joins TRBV7-9 and TRBJ2-2, with D uncertain. This clonotype originated in a man between 35 and 55 years old in good health and CMV-seronegative. CDR3 residues: CASSPQTGELFF. The DNA of the CDR3 is TGTGCCAGCAGCCCGCAGACAGGGGAGCTGTTTTTT.